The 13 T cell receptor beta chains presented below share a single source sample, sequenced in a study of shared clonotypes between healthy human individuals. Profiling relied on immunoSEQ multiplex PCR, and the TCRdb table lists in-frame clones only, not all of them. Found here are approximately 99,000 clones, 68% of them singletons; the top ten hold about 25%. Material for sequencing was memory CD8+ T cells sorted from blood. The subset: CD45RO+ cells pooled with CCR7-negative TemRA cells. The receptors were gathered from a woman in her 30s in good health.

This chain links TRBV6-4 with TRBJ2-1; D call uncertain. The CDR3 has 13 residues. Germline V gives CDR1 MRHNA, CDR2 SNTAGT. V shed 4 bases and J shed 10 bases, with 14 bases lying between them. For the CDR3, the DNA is TGTGCCAGCAGTGCGACCATCTTCGGAGAGCAGTTCTTC. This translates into CASSATIFGEQFF.

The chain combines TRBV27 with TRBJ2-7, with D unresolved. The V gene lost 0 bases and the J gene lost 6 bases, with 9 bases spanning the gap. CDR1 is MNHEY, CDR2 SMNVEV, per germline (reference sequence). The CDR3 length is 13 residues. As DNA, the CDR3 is TGTGCCAGCAGTTTATCTAGACTCTCCGAGCAGTACTTC. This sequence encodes CASSLSRLSEQYF.

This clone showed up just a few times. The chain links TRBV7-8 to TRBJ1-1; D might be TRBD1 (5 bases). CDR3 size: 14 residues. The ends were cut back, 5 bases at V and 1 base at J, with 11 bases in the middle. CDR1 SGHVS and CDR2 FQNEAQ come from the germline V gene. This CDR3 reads CASSPGLRNTEAFF. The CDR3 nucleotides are TGTGCCAGCAGCCCGGGACTCAGGAACACTGAAGCTTTCTTT.

The CDR3 reads CASSFTGNTIYF. The DNA for the CDR3 is TGTGCCAGCAGTTTCACCGGGAACACCATATATTTT. The chain uses TRBV28 and TRBJ1-3; D is uncertain. Deletions cut 3 bases from V and 7 bases from J, with 7 bases between. The CDR3 runs to 12 residues. Per germline, CDR1 MDHEN and CDR2 SYDVKM.

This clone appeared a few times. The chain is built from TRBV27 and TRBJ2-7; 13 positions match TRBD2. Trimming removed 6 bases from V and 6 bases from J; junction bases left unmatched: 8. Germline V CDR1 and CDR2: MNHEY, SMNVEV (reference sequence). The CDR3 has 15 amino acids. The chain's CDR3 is CASSWTSGSMGEQYF. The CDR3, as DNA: TGTGCCAGCAGCTGGACTAGCGGGAGCATGGGCGAGCAGTACTTC.

The CDR3 coding sequence is TGTGCCAGCAGCGCATCCGGGACTATCGATGAGCAGTTCTTC. It yields the protein CASSASGTIDEQFF. The rearrangement uses TRBV9 and TRBJ2-1, with 7 bases aligning to TRBD2. Germline V CDR1 and CDR2: SGDLS, YYNGEE. This CDR3 has 14 residues. With 3 bases clipped from V and 8 bases from J, the junction kept 8 bases outside the gene matches.

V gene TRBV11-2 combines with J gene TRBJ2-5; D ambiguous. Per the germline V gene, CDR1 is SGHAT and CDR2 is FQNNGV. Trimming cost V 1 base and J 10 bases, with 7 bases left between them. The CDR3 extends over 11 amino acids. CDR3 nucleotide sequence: TGTGCCAGCAGCTTAGCCGAAGGCCAGTACTTC. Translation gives CASSLAEGQYF.

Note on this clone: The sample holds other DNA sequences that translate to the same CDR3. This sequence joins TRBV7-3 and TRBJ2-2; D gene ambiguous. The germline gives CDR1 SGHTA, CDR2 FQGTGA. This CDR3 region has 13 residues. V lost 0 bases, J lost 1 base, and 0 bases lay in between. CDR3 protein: CASSLTNTGELFF. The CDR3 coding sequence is TGTGCCAGCAGCTTAACGAACACCGGGGAGCTGTTTTTT. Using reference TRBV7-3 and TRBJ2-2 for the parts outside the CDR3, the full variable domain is GAGVSQTPSNKVTEKGKYVELRCDPISGHTALYWYRQSLGQGPEFLIYFQGTGAADDSGLPNDRFFAVRPEGSVSTLKIQRTERGDSAVYLCASSLTNTGELFFGEGSRLTVL.

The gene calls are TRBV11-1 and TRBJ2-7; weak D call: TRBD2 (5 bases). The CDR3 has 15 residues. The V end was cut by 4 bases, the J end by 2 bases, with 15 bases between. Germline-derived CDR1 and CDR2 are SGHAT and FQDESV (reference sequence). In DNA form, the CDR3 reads TGTGCCAGCAGCTCTCAGAGGGTTTTCGCCTACGAGCAGTACTTC. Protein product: CASSSQRVFAYEQYF.

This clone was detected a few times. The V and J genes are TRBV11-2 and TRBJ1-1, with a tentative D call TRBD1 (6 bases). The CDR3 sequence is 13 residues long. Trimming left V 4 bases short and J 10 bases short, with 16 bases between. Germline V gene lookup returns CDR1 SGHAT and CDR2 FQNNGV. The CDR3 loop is CASSSYREEAAFF. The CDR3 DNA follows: TGTGCCAGCAGCTCCTACAGGGAAGAGGCAGCTTTCTTT.

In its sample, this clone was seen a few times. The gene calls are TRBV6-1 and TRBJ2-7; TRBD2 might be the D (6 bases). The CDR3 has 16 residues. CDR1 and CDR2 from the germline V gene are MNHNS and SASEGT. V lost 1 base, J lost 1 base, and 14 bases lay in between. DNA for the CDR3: TGTGCCAGCAGTGAAGTGGTTGCGGGGCCGTCCTACGAGCAGTACTTC. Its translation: CASSEVVAGPSYEQYF.

This CDR3 is CASSPPVGRSLQETQYF. CDR3 in DNA: TGTGCCAGCAGCCCTCCGGTGGGGCGGAGCCTACAAGAGACCCAGTACTTC. This rearrangement joins TRBV11-2 to TRBJ2-5, with TRBD1 as a possible D gene (5 bases). Trimming stripped 5 bases from V and 2 bases from J, with 21 bases between. This CDR3 has 17 residues. Germline assignment: CDR1 SGHAT and CDR2 FQNNGV.

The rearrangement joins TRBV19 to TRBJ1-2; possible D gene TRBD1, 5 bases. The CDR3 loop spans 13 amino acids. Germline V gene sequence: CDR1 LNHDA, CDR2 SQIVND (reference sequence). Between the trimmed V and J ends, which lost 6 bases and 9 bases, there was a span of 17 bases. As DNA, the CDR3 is TGTGCCAGTAGGGGGACTTCCCGCGGGAGCTACACCTTC. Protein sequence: CASRGTSRGSYTF.